A selection of T cell receptor beta chains follows, all from one sample in a study of CD8 T cells in Susac syndrome. TCRdb independently ran MiXCR on the immunoSEQ multiplex PCR reads; one entry per CDR3 protein. The sample yields about 110,000 distinct CDR3 sequences, approximately 95% seen once. The specimen sequenced was CD8+ T cells from PBMCs. Receptor source: a human donor with Susac syndrome. The CDR3 runs from the conserved cysteine through the conserved F or W. The D gene is left open where the match is weak. Only some rows state a clone size, as once, few, many or a class for expanded clones.

d_gene	j_gene	v_gene	abundance	CDR3aa	CDR3nt
TRBD2	TRBJ2-7	TRBV7-9	NA	CASSGGGNAYEQYF	TGTGCCAGCTCCGGGGGGGGGAACGCCTACGAGCAGTACTTC
NA	TRBJ2-7	TRBV4-1	NA	CASSQEQMVGYEQYF	TGCGCCAGCAGCCAAGAGCAGATGGTGGGCTACGAGCAGTACTTC
NA	TRBJ2-1	TRBV4-1	NA	CASSPLGGPSYNEQFF	TGCGCCAGCAGCCCCCTCGGGGGTCCCTCCTACAATGAGCAGTTCTTC
TRBD2	TRBJ2-3	TRBV12-3/TRBV12-4	NA	CASSRLAVGTDTQYF	TGTGCCAGCAGTCGACTAGCGGTCGGGACAGATACGCAGTATTTT
TRBD2	TRBJ2-5	TRBV27	NA	CASSWLGTSGPLEETQYF	TGTGCCAGCAGTTGGTTGGGGACTAGCGGGCCTCTTGAGGAGACCCAGTACTTC
NA	TRBJ2-3	TRBV4-2	NA	CASSQASSGDTQYF	TGTGCCAGCAGCCAAGCAAGCTCGGGAGATACGCAGTATTTT
NA	TRBJ2-1	TRBV9	NA	CASSEGGWGDEQFF	TGTGCCAGCAGCGAAGGAGGTTGGGGGGATGAGCAGTTCTTC
NA	TRBJ2-5	TRBV27	NA	CASSLGGEETQYF	TGTGCCAGCAGTTTAGGAGGTGAAGAGACCCAGTACTTC
TRBD2	TRBJ2-1	TRBV20-1	NA	CSASPLTSGGASVQFF	TGCAGTGCTAGTCCCCTGACTAGCGGGGGGGCTTCGGTGCAGTTCTTC
NA	TRBJ1-5	TRBV27	NA	CASRRITGDQPQHF	TGTGCCAGCAGACGAATTACCGGGGATCAGCCCCAGCATTTT
TRBD2	TRBJ2-5	TRBV13	NA	CASSPRSGGPKETQYF	TGTGCCAGCAGCCCAAGGAGCGGGGGACCTAAAGAGACCCAGTACTTC
NA	TRBJ1-5	TRBV20-1	once	CSARVSGQPQHF	TGCAGTGCTAGAGTTTCGGGACAGCCCCAGCATTTT
NA	TRBJ2-7	TRBV15	once	CATSRETGNYEQYF	TGTGCCACCAGCAGAGAAACAGGGAATTACGAGCAGTACTTC
TRBD2	TRBJ2-1	TRBV3-1	NA	CASSQGEGSSYNEQFF	TGTGCCAGCAGCCAGGGGGAGGGGAGCTCCTACAATGAGCAGTTCTTC
NA	TRBJ2-2	TRBV3-1	NA	CASSQVAHRGGKANTGELFF	TGTGCCAGCAGCCAAGTTGCCCACAGGGGAGGTAAAGCGAACACCGGGGAGCTGTTTTTT
TRBD2	TRBJ2-7	TRBV5-6	NA	CASSLAHGRGEIYEQYF	TGTGCCAGCAGCTTGGCCCATGGCCGGGGGGAGATCTACGAGCAGTACTTC
NA	TRBJ1-1	TRBV4-1	NA	CASSRWEADTEAFF	TGCGCCAGCAGCCGGTGGGAGGCGGACACTGAAGCTTTCTTT
NA	TRBJ2-3	TRBV11-2	NA	CASSRDTDTQYF	TGTGCCAGCAGCCGAGACACAGATACGCAGTATTTT
NA	TRBJ2-7	TRBV19	NA	CASSMQGLTGEQYF	TGTGCCAGTAGTATGCAGGGACTGACTGGCGAGCAGTACTTC
NA	TRBJ1-5	TRBV7-9	NA	CASSLDSSNQPQHF	TGTGCCAGCAGCTTGGACTCTAGCAATCAGCCCCAGCATTTT
NA	TRBJ1-1	TRBV12-3/TRBV12-4	NA	CASSLVAGEFTEAFF	TGTGCCAGCAGTTTAGTGGCAGGGGAATTCACTGAAGCTTTCTTT
TRBD2	TRBJ2-3	TRBV9	NA	CASSPGTSGITDTQYF	TGTGCCAGCAGCCCCGGGACTAGCGGGATCACAGATACGCAGTATTTT
TRBD2	TRBJ2-1	TRBV20-1	NA	CSVNLAGGSSYNEQFF	TGCAGTGTTAACCTAGCGGGGGGTAGCTCCTACAATGAGCAGTTCTTC
TRBD1	TRBJ2-7	TRBV5-4	NA	CASSFTGARNEQYF	TGTGCCAGCAGCTTCACAGGGGCCAGGAACGAGCAGTACTTC
TRBD2	TRBJ2-1	TRBV2	NA	CATSQRGLDEQFF	TGTGCCACCTCACAGCGGGGTTTGGATGAGCAGTTCTTC
NA	TRBJ2-3	TRBV9	NA	CASSGGGITDTQYF	TGTGCCAGCAGCGGGGGGGGCATCACAGATACGCAGTATTTT
NA	TRBJ2-2	TRBV7-9	NA	CASSWAGTAVTGELFF	TGTGCCAGCAGCTGGGCCGGGACTGCCGTAACCGGGGAGCTGTTTTTT
NA	TRBJ2-7	TRBV12-3/TRBV12-4	NA	CASSFGSSGYEQYF	TGTGCCAGCAGTTTTGGGTCTTCCGGTTACGAGCAGTACTTC
NA	TRBJ1-1	TRBV7-3	NA	CASSPGPPGAEAFF	TGTGCCAGCAGCCCGGGACCTCCGGGGGCTGAAGCTTTCTTT
NA	TRBJ1-1	TRBV5-1	NA	CASSPLGPSNTEAFF	TGCGCCAGCAGCCCGCTCGGACCGTCGAACACTGAAGCTTTCTTT
NA	TRBJ2-7	TRBV14	NA	CASSQGRVREQYF	TGTGCCAGCAGCCAAGGCAGGGTTCGCGAGCAGTACTTC
TRBD1	TRBJ2-1	TRBV12-3/TRBV12-4	NA	CASTPTGATYNEQFF	TGTGCCAGCACTCCGACAGGGGCAACCTACAATGAGCAGTTCTTC
NA	TRBJ2-7	TRBV7-9	NA	CASSPPPYEQYF	TGTGCCAGCAGCCCACCGCCCTACGAGCAGTACTTC
NA	TRBJ2-2	TRBV6-5	NA	CASSYPSKDANTGELFF	TGTGCCAGCAGTTACCCCTCTAAAGACGCGAACACCGGGGAGCTGTTTTTT
NA	TRBJ1-3	TRBV5-4	NA	CASSFSQGGNTIYF	TGTGCCAGCAGCTTCAGTCAGGGAGGAAACACCATATATTTT
NA	TRBJ2-2	TRBV7-9	NA	CASSLVDWGTGELFF	TGTGCCAGCAGCTTAGTCGATTGGGGCACCGGGGAGCTGTTTTTT